Following are 32 T cell receptor beta chains from one sample sequenced in a study of blood T cell repertoires in COVID-19. Produced via immunoSEQ multiplex PCR; TCRdb's table is partial and in-frame only. The sample gives 100,000 to 150,000 clones, approximately 81% of which show up once; under 15% is in the top ten. The sample taken for sequencing was peripheral blood. The receptors come from a woman in her twenties or thirties who had recovered from COVID-19.

This clone has only a few counts. The genes are TRBV2 and TRBJ1-1; D is possibly TRBD1 (5 bases). From germline, CDR1 is SNHLY and CDR2 FYNNEI. CDR3 length: 13 residues. V was cut by 4 bases and J by 4 bases, with 10 bases left in between. The CDR3 loop is CASSGGGGTEAFF. The CDR3 DNA is TGTGCCAGCAGTGGGGGCGGGGGCACTGAAGCTTTCTTT.

The chain employs TRBV6-5 and TRBJ1-2; 8 bases line up with TRBD1. Germline CDR1 reads MNHEY; CDR2 reads SVGAGI. Germline trimming cut 2 bases from V and 6 bases from J; bases unmatched to any gene: 5. This CDR3 has 14 residues. The CDR3 nucleotides read TGTGCCAGCAGTTACGGACAGGGCATCGATGGCTACACCTTC. It specifies CASSYGQGIDGYTF.

The V and J genes are TRBV6-5 and TRBJ1-4; no clear D gene. CDR3 length: 14 amino acids. Germline V gene sequence: CDR1 MNHEY, CDR2 SVGAGI. With 0 bases removed from V and 4 bases from J, the gap between germline ends came to 6 bases. This chain's CDR3 is CASSYSKLNEKLFF. CDR3 in DNA: TGTGCCAGCAGTTACTCAAAGCTTAATGAAAAACTGTTTTTT.

The V gene is TRBV7-8, the J gene TRBJ1-4; perhaps TRBD1 as D (6 bases). In germline, CDR1 is SGHVS, CDR2 FQNEAQ. The V and J ends lost 4 bases and 0 bases respectively, with 18 bases between them. The CDR3 is 18 amino acids. CDR3 DNA: TGTGCCAGCAGCTACACCCGGGACACATTTGCAACTAATGAAAAACTGTTTTTT. As protein: CASSYTRDTFATNEKLFF.

V and J are TRBV3-1 (or the pseudogene TRBV3-2) and TRBJ1-3; possibly TRBD1 for D (6 bases). The CDR3 totals 18 residues. Per the germline V gene, CDR1 is LGHDT and CDR2 is YNNKEL (reference sequence). V was clipped by 0 bases and J by 0 bases, with 15 bases between them. The CDR3 here is CASSQEEYRELSGNTIYF. In nucleotides, the CDR3 is TGTGCCAGCAGCCAAGAAGAGTACAGGGAACTCTCTGGAAACACCATATATTTT.

The chain has TRBV14 and TRBJ2-1, with unresolved D. V shed 6 bases and J shed 5 bases, with 8 bases lying between them. This CDR3 region has 12 residues. Germline V lookup: CDR1 SGHDN, CDR2 FVKESK. The CDR3 nucleotides are TGTGCCAGCAGATTTTCTAACAATGAGCAGTTCTTC. This sequence encodes CASRFSNNEQFF.

The genes are TRBV27 and TRBJ2-2; TRBD1 aligns across 7 bases. V shed 8 bases, J shed 1 base, and the junction held 28 bases outside the gene matches. CDR3 length equals 22 residues. CDR1 is MNHEY and CDR2 is SMNVEV in the germline V gene (reference sequence). The DNA for the CDR3 is TGTGCCAGCCGAAACTTATGGTGGGCCGGGACAGACAATTACTTGAACACCGGGGAGCTGTTTTTT. This encodes CASRNLWWAGTDNYLNTGELFF.

CDR3 nucleotide sequence: TGCGCCAGCAGCTTGGATCCCGGACAGTCCAACTATGGCTACACCTTC. This translates into CASSLDPGQSNYGYTF. This chain uses TRBV5-1 with TRBJ1-2; D is possibly TRBD1 (6 bases). Germline-derived CDR1 and CDR2 are SGHRS and YFSETQ. This CDR3 is built from 16 residues. V gave up 0 bases and J gave up 2 bases, with 14 bases separating them.

The J gene is TRBJ2-7, the V gene TRBV9, with D possibly being TRBD1 (7 bases). The CDR3 spans 14 residues. The germline V gene encodes CDR1 SGDLS and CDR2 YYNGEE. The germline V and J ends were trimmed by 6 bases and 3 bases, with 16 bases remaining between them. CDR3 residues: CASNRRGERYEQYF. The CDR3 nucleotides read TGTGCCAGCAATCGCAGGGGGGAGCGCTACGAGCAGTACTTC.

The genes are TRBV7-9 and TRBJ2-3; 8 nucleotides line up with TRBD2. The V gene's germline CDR1 is SEHNR and CDR2 FQNEAQ (reference sequence). The length of the CDR3 is 17 residues. After removal of 5 bases from V and 4 bases from J, the junction contained 14 bases not matched to a gene. The CDR3 here is CASSPGTSLYGADTQYF. In nucleotides, the CDR3 is TGTGCCAGCAGCCCAGGGACTAGTTTGTATGGAGCAGATACGCAGTATTTT.

The V call is TRBV4-2, the J call TRBJ1-1, with TRBD1 matching 8 bases. This CDR3 is built from 14 residues. Per germline, CDR1 LGHNA and CDR2 YNFKEQ. The junction had 9 bases not matched to a gene; V was cut back by 4 bases and J by 8 bases. CDR3 region: CASSREAGGAEAFF. The CDR3 nucleotides are TGTGCCAGCAGCCGCGAGGCAGGGGGCGCAGAAGCTTTCTTT.

The chain carries TRBV19 and TRBJ2-1; maybe TRBD2 (5 bases). V dropped 7 bases and J dropped 2 bases, with 15 bases sitting between them. Germline CDR1 is LNHDA and CDR2 is SQIVND (reference sequence). This CDR3 has 15 amino acids. The CDR3 DNA follows: TGTGCCAGTAAGCCAGGACTCCTAACCTACAATGAGCAGTTCTTC. It translates to CASKPGLLTYNEQFF.

The chain combines TRBV2 with TRBJ2-7, with 7 positions matching TRBD2. The CDR3 totals 12 residues. J was trimmed by 3 bases and V by 8 bases; bases with no gene match: 4. Germline CDR1 reads SNHLY; CDR2 reads FYNNEI. The CDR3 reads CASGDYLYEQYF. The CDR3 DNA is TGTGCCAGCGGGGACTATCTCTACGAGCAGTACTTC. The whole variable domain, remainder taken from reference TRBV2 and TRBJ2-7, is EPEVTQTPSHQVTQMGQEVILRCVPISNHLYFYWYRQILGQKVEFLVSFYNNEISEKSEIFDDQFSVERPDGSNFTLKIRSTKLEDSAMYFCASGDYLYEQYFGPGTRLTVT.

This clone was detected many times. The chain links TRBV6-1 to TRBJ2-7; 8 nucleotides line up with TRBD1. Germline V lookup: CDR1 MNHNS, CDR2 SASEGT. The CDR3 is 16 residues long. J was trimmed by 4 bases and V by 3 bases; bases with no gene match: 11. The CDR3: CASSDYRDRKGYEQYF. The CDR3, as DNA: TGTGCCAGCAGTGATTACCGGGACAGGAAAGGGTACGAGCAGTACTTC.

The V gene is TRBV4-1, the J gene TRBJ2-2, with TRBD1 matching over 7 bases. The V and J ends lost 1 base and 3 bases, in that order; junction bases with no gene match: 5. CDR1 is MGHRA and CDR2 is YSYEKL in the germline V gene. The length of the CDR3 is 16 residues. The CDR3: CASSQVTGDYTGELFF. CDR3 DNA: TGCGCCAGCAGCCAAGTAACAGGGGATTACACCGGGGAGCTGTTTTTT.

This chain joins TRBV12-5 and TRBJ1-1; possibly TRBD1 for D (6 bases). Between the trimmed V and J ends, which lost 7 bases and 2 bases, there was a span of 11 bases. CDR3 size: 13 residues. CDR1 LGHNT and CDR2 FRNRAP come from the germline V gene. Here the CDR3 DNA reads TGTGCTAGTGTCGTGGACAGTAACACTGAAGCTTTCTTT. As protein: CASVVDSNTEAFF.

This chain connects TRBV19 to TRBJ2-7; D is possibly TRBD2 (5 bases). The CDR3 has 13 amino acids. The V and J ends lost 5 bases and 5 bases respectively, with 13 bases between them. Germline values: CDR1 LNHDA, CDR2 SQIVND (reference sequence). As DNA, the CDR3 is TGTGCCAGTAGTGCCTGGCGGCGGGACGAGCAGTACTTC. It encodes CASSAWRRDEQYF.

The chain joins TRBV19 to TRBJ1-3, with no clear D. The CDR3 loop spans 15 amino acids. V lost 2 bases and J lost 2, with 10 bases in between. Germline V gene data show CDR1 as LNHDA and CDR2 as SQIVND (reference sequence). The CDR3 here is CASSISTGTGNTIYF. The CDR3 DNA sequence: TGTGCCAGTAGTATAAGTACGGGTACTGGAAACACCATATATTTT.

The CDR3 is CAWSVRRSSNTGELFF. The DNA for the CDR3 is TGTGCCTGGAGTGTAAGGAGATCTTCAAACACCGGGGAGCTGTTTTTT. The chain uses TRBV30 and TRBJ2-2; no clear D. The ends were cut back, 0 bases at V and 2 bases at J, with 13 bases in the middle. CDR1 and CDR2 from the germline V gene are GTSNPN and SVGIG (reference sequence). The CDR3 runs to 16 residues.

V usage is TRBV19 and J usage is TRBJ1-2; tentatively, D is TRBD1 (5 bases). The V gene lost 1 base and the J gene lost 7 bases, with 10 bases spanning the gap. This CDR3 spans 13 amino acids. Germline V gives CDR1 LNHDA, CDR2 SQIVND (reference sequence). CDR3 residues: CASSIARVGGYTF. The CDR3 nucleotides read TGTGCCAGTAGTATAGCCAGGGTTGGTGGCTACACCTTC. The full variable domain, completed using reference TRBV19 and TRBJ1-2, is DGGITQSPKYLFRKEGQNVTLSCEQNLNHDAMYWYRQDPGQGLRLIYYSQIVNDFQKGDIAEGYSVSREKKESFPLTVTSAQKNPTAFYLCASSIARVGGYTFGSGTRLTVV.

This sequence joins TRBV5-8 and TRBJ2-1; D is uncertain. The V gene's germline CDR1 is SGHTS and CDR2 YDEGEE. V was pared by 5 bases and J by 7 bases, with 10 bases between. CDR3 length: 12 amino acids. Here the CDR3 DNA reads TGTGCCAGCAGGGAAAAGGAGAATGAGCAGTTCTTC. Translating gives CASREKENEQFF.

This clone was picked up a small number of times. The chain joins TRBV29-1 to TRBJ2-3; 9 nucleotides agree with TRBD2. Germline V CDR1 and CDR2: SQVTM, ANQGSEA. This CDR3 has 16 amino acids. Trimming took 6 bases from V and 0 from J; bases not matched to a gene: 10. The CDR3, as DNA: TGCAGCGTGGGGGCGGCTACTAGCGGGAGCACAGATACGCAGTATTTT. This gives the protein CSVGAATSGSTDTQYF.

CDR3 nucleotide sequence: TGTGCCAGCAGTCAGGGCTCAGCCGCCAATCAGCCCCAGCATTTT. Protein: CASSQGSAANQPQHF. The rearrangement joins TRBV2 to TRBJ1-5; tentative D call: TRBD1 (5 bases). The CDR3 totals 15 residues. In germline, CDR1 is SNHLY, CDR2 FYNNEI. V lost 5 bases and J 3 bases, leaving 14 bases between the germline ends.

The chain combines TRBV19 with TRBJ1-1; maybe TRBD1 (5 bases). The ends were cut back, 4 bases at V and 5 bases at J, with 8 bases in the middle. The CDR3 runs 12 residues. Looked up from germline, CDR1 is LNHDA and CDR2 is SQIVND (reference sequence). CDR3 amino acids: CASSKGLTEAFF. The CDR3 DNA reads TGTGCCAGTAGTAAGGGGCTGACTGAAGCTTTCTTT.

The rearrangement joins TRBV7-8 to TRBJ1-1; no firm D call. Per germline, CDR1 SGHVS and CDR2 FQNEAQ. Trimming removed 3 bases from V and 11 bases from J, with 16 bases in between. This CDR3 is 13 amino acids long. CDR3: CASSFRSDPSAFF. The CDR3 DNA sequence: TGTGCCAGCAGCTTTAGGAGCGATCCGAGTGCTTTCTTT.

The chain links TRBV6-6 to TRBJ1-2, with 10 bases identical to TRBD1. Losses at the gene ends were 5 bases for V and 7 bases for J; bases not matched to a gene: 1. Germline assignment: CDR1 MNHNY and CDR2 SVGAGI (reference sequence). This CDR3 spans 12 amino acids. As DNA, the CDR3 is TGTGCCAGCAGTCGACAGGGGGCTGGCTACACCTTC. Translation: CASSRQGAGYTF.

The gene calls are TRBV28 and TRBJ1-5; 7 bases map to TRBD1. CDR1 is MDHEN and CDR2 is SYDVKM in the germline V gene. V shed 5 bases and J 2 bases; nucleotides not matched to a gene: 3. The CDR3 extends over 14 amino acids. CDR3: CASSLGQGNQPQHF. CDR3 sequence (DNA): TGTGCCAGCAGTCTAGGACAGGGCAATCAGCCCCAGCATTTT.

The table lists this clone with a count of one. The chain links TRBV10-1 to TRBJ1-2; 8 bases are shared with TRBD1. The V segment lost 0 bases and the J segment 8 bases; nucleotides outside the gene matches: 2. Per the germline V gene, CDR1 is WNHNN and CDR2 is SYGVQD (reference sequence). The CDR3 loop spans 13 amino acids. The CDR3 spells CASSESTGVGYTF. In DNA form, the CDR3 reads TGCGCCAGCAGTGAGTCGACAGGGGTAGGCTACACCTTC.

This chain links TRBV24-1 with TRBJ2-1; the match to TRBD2 covers 14 bases. Trimming removed 10 bases from V and 9 bases from J; junction bases left unmatched: 7. Germline CDR1 reads KGHDR; CDR2 reads SFDVKD. The CDR3 is 14 amino acids. As DNA, the CDR3 is TGTGCCACATCGACTAGCGGGGGGGCAGGTGAGCAGTTCTTC. Translation: CATSTSGGAGEQFF.

The sample holds a few counts of this clone. V and J are TRBV19 and TRBJ2-1; D possibly corresponds to TRBD2 (6 bases). The germline V gene has CDR1 LNHDA and CDR2 SQIVND (reference sequence). The CDR3 has 12 residues. Trimming pared 6 bases from V and 3 bases from J, leaving 6 bases between. Here the CDR3 reads CASSGGYNEQFF. CDR3 nucleotides: TGTGCCAGTAGCGGGGGCTACAATGAGCAGTTCTTC.

The chain uses TRBV6-2 or TRBV6-3 and TRBJ2-3, with a tentative D call TRBD2 (6 bases). CDR1 is MNHEY and CDR2 is SVGEGT in the germline V gene. The germline V and J ends were trimmed by 6 bases and 2 bases, with 18 bases remaining between them. The CDR3 sequence is 16 residues long. The CDR3 loop is CASSFTASAPTDTQYF. The CDR3, as DNA: TGTGCCAGCAGCTTCACGGCTAGCGCGCCCACAGATACGCAGTATTTT.

J is TRBJ2-1 and V is TRBV18, with 8 bases identical to TRBD1. The J segment lost 7 bases and the V segment lost 0 bases, leaving 14 bases of the junction unmatched. CDR1 and CDR2 (germline): KGHSH, LQKENI. The CDR3 consists of 18 residues. CDR3 in amino acids: CASSPPQLGTGTSNEQFF. Written as DNA, the CDR3 is TGTGCCAGCTCACCACCCCAGCTCGGGACAGGAACCTCGAATGAGCAGTTCTTC. Drawing the rest from reference TRBV18 and TRBJ2-1, the complete variable domain is NAGVMQNPRHLVRRRGQEARLRCSPMKGHSHVYWYRQLPEEGLKFMVYLQKENIIDESGMPKERFSAEFPKEGPSILRIQQVVRGDSAAYFCASSPPQLGTGTSNEQFFGPGTRLTVL.